These T cell receptor beta chains were read from a single sample in a study of cytomegalovirus exposure and HLA in healthy donors. Some clones are missing from TCRdb's copy, which holds only in-frame ones; the method was immunoSEQ multiplex PCR. This repertoire shows more than 85,000 clones, over 85% found once; its top ten account for around 2%. Sequencing input: PBMCs. The source of these receptors is a woman aged 18-29 years in good health and CMV-seronegative. Both conserved end residues are part of each CDR3.

J: TRBJ1-6
V: TRBV19
CDR3: CASSIGLYRGSPLHF

J: TRBJ2-1
V: TRBV5-1
CDR3: CASSVTSGTWDEQFF

J: TRBJ2-3
V: TRBV6-4
CDR3: CASSGGDTDTQYF

J: TRBJ1-4
V: TRBV9
CDR3: CASSSSSGITNEKLFF

J: TRBJ1-2
V: TRBV4-1
CDR3: CASSLWGRHGYTF

J: TRBJ2-1
V: TRBV4-1
CDR3: CASSQDHLGQGGNEQFF

J: TRBJ2-5
V: TRBV5-8
CDR3: CASSSLGGEGETQYF

J: TRBJ1-5
V: TRBV7-3
CDR3: CASSSQGSNQPQHF

J: TRBJ1-5
V: TRBV18
CDR3: CASSEDRGGNQPQHF

J: TRBJ1-6
V: TRBV7-6
CDR3: CASSLTLGDTKSPLHF

J: TRBJ2-5
V: TRBV4-1
CDR3: CASSQEPNRGETQYF

J: TRBJ2-2
V: TRBV30
CDR3: CAWSPRFGELFF

J: TRBJ2-1
V: TRBV27
CDR3: CASSSLGGGEQFF

J: TRBJ2-6
V: TRBV27
CDR3: CASSTAVGANVLTF

J: TRBJ1-2
V: TRBV19
CDR3: CASSGPGSYTF

J: TRBJ1-6
V: TRBV5-1
CDR3: CASSFSGQGDSPLHF

J: TRBJ1-2
V: TRBV18
CDR3: CASSPLQDANYGYTF

J: TRBJ2-5
V: TRBV27
CDR3: CASSSTPGGRETQYF